The rows below give T cell receptor beta chains drawn from one sample of a study of response to subunit inactivated influenza vaccine. TCRdb redid the calling of the RT-PCR reads with MiXCR, one entry per CDR3 protein. This sample has over 150,000 distinct CDR3 sequences, with approximately 11% found just once. Material: non-naive T cells sorted from PBMCs, obtained 35 to 45 days after vaccination. The receptors were sampled from a man aged 50 or older who received an inactivated influenza vaccine. Each CDR3 is given with its conserved first and last residue. A D gene is named only where the DNA matches it firmly. A clone size is listed for some rows: how often the clone was seen (once, few, many), or a class if it is expanded.

d_call j_call v_call clone_size cdr3_nt cdr3_aa
- TRBJ2-3 TRBV20-1 few TGCAGTGCTAGAGAATCGGGAGTGCGCACAGATACGCAGTATTTT CSARESGVRTDTQYF
- TRBJ2-2 TRBV7-2 many TGTGCCAGCAGCTTAGTCCGCGGGATTATCACCGGGGAGCTGTTTTTT CASSLVRGIITGELFF
- TRBJ1-3 TRBV6-5 - TGTGCCAGCAGTTACTCGATTTCCTATCTCTCTGGAAACACCATATATTTT CASSYSISYLSGNTIYF
- TRBJ2-3 TRBV10-3 - TGTGCCATCAAGGAGGGGGCGCAAGCAGATACGCAGTATTTT CAIKEGAQADTQYF
- TRBJ2-2 TRBV7-9 - TGTGCCAGCAGCCCGCACGACACCGGGGAGCTGTTTTTT CASSPHDTGELFF
- TRBJ2-2 TRBV6-2/TRBV6-3 - TGTGCCAGCAGTTTTAGGAGAGGAATCACCGGGGAGCTGTTTTTT CASSFRRGITGELFF
- TRBJ2-3 TRBV2 many TGTGCCAGCAAGCCAGGGGGGCCCACAGATACGCAGTATTTT CASKPGGPTDTQYF
TRBD1 TRBJ2-7 TRBV7-2 many TGTGCCAGCAGCCTATGGGACAGGGGACTCTCGGGCGAGCAGTACTTC CASSLWDRGLSGEQYF
TRBD2 TRBJ2-7 TRBV9 many TGTGCCAGCAGCCAGGGGGAGCGGGGGGCCTACGAGCAGTACTTC CASSQGERGAYEQYF
- TRBJ1-4 TRBV20-1 few TGCAGTGCTAGAGATCCGGGGCGGGCTGAAAAACTGTTTTTT CSARDPGRAEKLFF
- TRBJ2-2 TRBV5-1 many TGCGCCAGCAGCCCAGATCTAGTCACCGGGGAGCTGTTTTTT CASSPDLVTGELFF
- TRBJ2-7 TRBV25-1 - TGTGCCAGCAGTAGTAAATCCCCCAGCTCCTACGAGCAGTACTTC CASSSKSPSSYEQYF
- TRBJ1-5 TRBV5-1 - TGCGCCAGCAGCTTGGGACAGCCCAATAGCAATCAGCCCCAGCATTTT CASSLGQPNSNQPQHF